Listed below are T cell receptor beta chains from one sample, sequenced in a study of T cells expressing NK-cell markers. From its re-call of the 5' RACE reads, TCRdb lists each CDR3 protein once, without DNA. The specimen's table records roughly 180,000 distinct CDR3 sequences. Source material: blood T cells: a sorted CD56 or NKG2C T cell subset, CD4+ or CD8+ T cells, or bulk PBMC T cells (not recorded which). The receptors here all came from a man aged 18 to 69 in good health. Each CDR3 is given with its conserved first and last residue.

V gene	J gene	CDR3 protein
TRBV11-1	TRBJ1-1	CASSFMTQLNTEAFF
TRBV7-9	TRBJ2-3	CALQGGGPTDTQYF
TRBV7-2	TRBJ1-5	CASSLTGGASQPQHF
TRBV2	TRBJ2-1	CASSDALGTYNEQFF
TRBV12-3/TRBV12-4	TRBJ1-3	CASSFLRADGNTIYF
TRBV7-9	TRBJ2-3	CASSPGLASTDTQYF
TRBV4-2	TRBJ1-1	CASSQEMNTEAFF
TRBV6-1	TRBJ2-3	CASSFHTSTDTQYF
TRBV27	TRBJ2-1	CASSYGLSGNEQFF
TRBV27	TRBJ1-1	CASRGLGATEAFF
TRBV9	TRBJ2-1	CASSFHLGNNEQFF
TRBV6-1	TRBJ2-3	CASREIARSEGGVVDTQYF
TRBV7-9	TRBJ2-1	CASSLVFVPSGGESSYNEQFF
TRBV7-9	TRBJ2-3	CASSDRLAGAQTQYF
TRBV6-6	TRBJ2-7	CASSQGLSEQYF